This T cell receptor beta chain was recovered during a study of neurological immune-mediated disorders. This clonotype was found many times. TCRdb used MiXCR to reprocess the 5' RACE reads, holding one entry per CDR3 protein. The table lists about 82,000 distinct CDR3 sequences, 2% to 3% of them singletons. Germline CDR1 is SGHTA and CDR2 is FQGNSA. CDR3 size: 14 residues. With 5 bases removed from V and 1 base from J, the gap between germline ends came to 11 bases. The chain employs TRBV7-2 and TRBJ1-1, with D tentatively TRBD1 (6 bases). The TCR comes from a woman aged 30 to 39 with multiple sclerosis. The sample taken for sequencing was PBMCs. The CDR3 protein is CASSLLTGNTEAFF. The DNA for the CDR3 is TGTGCCAGCAGCCTACTGACAGGGAACACTGAAGCTTTCTTT.